This T cell receptor (beta chain) emerged from a study of blood T cell repertoires in COVID-19. The wider study: Whether acute or convalescent, the COVID-19 samples came from the United States, Italy and Spain. The analysed material was cDNA or gDNA that came from T cells, B-cell-depleted T cells, or PBMCs.

Authors' analysis steps: Amplified reference gene primers provided the basis for estimating nucleated cell counts. Assay used: immunoSEQ multiplex PCR; TCRdb lists only in-frame clones, some missing. The V and J calls and clone size come from that table; D and trimming were worked out from the DNA. Among about 97,000 clones listed, about 86% were seen once. From germline, CDR1 is MNHEY and CDR2 SVGAGI. There are 14 residues in the CDR3. The V gene end was trimmed by 6 bases and the J gene end by 3 bases; junction bases not matched to a gene: 5. This clonotype was sampled from a human donor in a cohort sampled during active COVID-19. The source material was peripheral blood. V gene TRBV6-5 combines with J gene TRBJ1-2, with TRBD1 matching 9 bases. Here the CDR3 reads CASRNRGQDYGYTF. CDR3 DNA: TGTGCCAGCAGAAACAGGGGGCAGGACTATGGCTACACCTTC.